A selection of T cell receptor beta chains follows, all from one sample in a study of T cell responses to AZD1222 COVID-19 vaccine. Assay: immunoSEQ multiplex PCR; the TCRdb copy retains only in-frame clones and omits some. This sample has about 140,000 clones, with around 93% found just once. The sample here was peripheral blood, taken 28 days after the second AZD1222 dose. The source is an adult who received the AZD1222 COVID-19 vaccine. CDR3s include the opening cysteine and the closing phenylalanine or tryptophan. Fields, in order: V gene, J gene, clone size, D gene, CDR3 protein, CDR3 DNA. A D gene is named only where the DNA matches it firmly. Size is omitted from some rows. Given values are once, few, many or a class for expanded clones.

>TRBV28|TRBJ1-5|-|-
CATLDSNQPQHF
TGTGCCACCTTGGATAGCAATCAGCCCCAGCATTTT
>TRBV6-4|TRBJ2-2|-|TRBD2
CASSDTSGNTGELFF
TGTGCCAGCAGTGACACTAGCGGTAACACCGGGGAGCTGTTTTTT
>TRBV5-1|TRBJ2-7|-|TRBD2
CASSLATVAGRYEQYF
TGCGCCAGCAGCTTGGCCACGGTAGCGGGGAGGTACGAGCAGTACTTC
>TRBV28|TRBJ2-7|-|-
CASSFLSEGYEQYF
TGTGCCAGCAGTTTTCTTTCCGAGGGTTACGAGCAGTACTTC
>TRBV2|TRBJ1-4|-|-
CASRPGVTNEKLFF
TGTGCCAGCAGGCCAGGGGTCACTAATGAAAAACTGTTTTTT
>TRBV5-6|TRBJ1-2|-|-
CASSLARQGSGYTF
TGTGCCAGCAGCTTGGCTCGGCAGGGAAGCGGCTACACCTTC
>TRBV11-2|TRBJ2-7|-|-
CASSFPGRNSYEQYF
TGTGCCAGCAGCTTTCCCGGACGGAACTCCTACGAGCAGTACTTC
>TRBV7-3|TRBJ2-3|-|-
CASSSLGGAGTDTQYF
TGTGCCAGCAGCTCCCTAGGGGGAGCGGGCACAGATACGCAGTATTTT
>TRBV28|TRBJ1-4|-|-
CASSLWQTDEKLFF
TGTGCCAGCAGTTTGTGGCAGACAGATGAAAAACTGTTTTTT
>TRBV3-1/TRBV3-2|TRBJ2-7|-|TRBD1
CASSQRTGESEQYF
TGTGCCAGCAGCCAAAGGACAGGGGAAAGCGAGCAGTACTTC
>TRBV18|TRBJ1-1|-|TRBD1
CASSPIGGGGTEAFF
TGTGCCAGCTCACCAATAGGGGGCGGAGGGACTGAAGCTTTCTTT
>TRBV7-9|TRBJ1-2|-|-
CASSLGGHQGILLYGYTF
TGTGCCAGCAGCTTAGGAGGGCATCAGGGAATCTTGCTCTATGGCTACACCTTC
>TRBV2|TRBJ2-2|once|TRBD2
CASRLTSGRIGELFF
TGTGCCAGCAGACTAACTAGCGGGAGAATCGGGGAGCTGTTTTTT
>TRBV7-3|TRBJ1-1|-|TRBD1
CASSATGDSWTEAFF
TGTGCCAGCAGCGCCACAGGGGATAGTTGGACTGAAGCTTTCTTT
>TRBV7-2|TRBJ2-1|-|TRBD1
CASSFDRGQDEQFF
TGTGCCAGCAGCTTTGACAGGGGGCAAGATGAGCAGTTCTTC
>TRBV11-3|TRBJ2-3|-|TRBD2
CASSLGTSYWSTDTQYF
TGTGCCAGCAGCTTAGGGACTAGTTATTGGAGCACAGATACGCAGTATTTT
>TRBV5-5|TRBJ1-5|-|TRBD1
CASSLFQGAGQPQHF
TGTGCCAGCAGCTTATTCCAGGGGGCTGGTCAGCCCCAGCATTTT
>TRBV15|TRBJ2-7|-|-
CATSRFTPDRPYEQYF
TGTGCCACCAGCAGATTCACCCCGGACAGACCCTACGAGCAGTACTTC
>TRBV11-1|TRBJ1-1|few|-
CASSLGVEGMNTEAFF
TGTGCCAGCAGCTTAGGAGTGGAGGGGATGAACACTGAAGCTTTCTTT
>TRBV28|TRBJ1-2|-|-
CASTVMDGYGYTF
TGTGCCAGCACCGTCATGGATGGGTATGGCTACACCTTC
>TRBV30|TRBJ1-2|-|-
CAWSVQGQLGYTF
TGTGCCTGGAGTGTACAGGGTCAGCTTGGCTACACCTTC
>TRBV28|TRBJ1-5|-|-
CASSYDYSNQPQHF
TGTGCCAGCAGTTACGACTATAGCAATCAGCCCCAGCATTTT
>TRBV7-9|TRBJ2-1|-|TRBD2
CASSNGRFSGGEQFF
TGTGCCAGCAGCAACGGACGCTTCTCGGGAGGTGAGCAGTTCTTC
>TRBV24-1|TRBJ2-7|-|-
CATSDQGYEQYF
TGTGCCACCAGTGACCAAGGGTACGAGCAGTACTTC
>TRBV10-3|TRBJ2-7|-|-
CAISQDSYEQYF
TGTGCCATCAGCCAAGACAGCTACGAGCAGTACTTC
>TRBV10-2|TRBJ1-1|-|TRBD1
CATTPGGGYTEAFF
TGCGCCACTACCCCAGGGGGTGGATACACTGAAGCTTTCTTT